The clone carrying this T cell receptor beta chain occurred a few times. What it binds is unknown. The data belong to a study of cytomegalovirus exposure and HLA in healthy donors. CDR3 length: 14 amino acids. CDR1 is GTSNPN and CDR2 is SVGIG in the germline V gene (reference sequence). With V trimmed by 2 bases and J by 5 bases, 5 bases remained unmatched. The PCR made use of 60 Vbeta and 13 Jbeta primers. Original handling: A follow-up analysis tallied around 80 million unique TCR beta chains, some 9.9 million shared. Repertoires were generated with immunoSEQ multiplex PCR, while TCRdb's copy carries only in-frame clones and drops some. V and J calls and clone size come straight from that table; D and trimming were deduced from the DNA. The table shows approximately 180,000 clones, with over 65% occurring only once. Overall study findings and caveats: A later analysis found most CMV-associated TCR beta chains apparently HLA-restricted. The authors enumerated 180 or so TCR beta chains as linked to cytomegalovirus.

The TCR sequence derives from a woman aged 25 to 39 in good health and CMV-seronegative. Sample: PBMCs. The rearrangement links TRBV30 to TRBJ2-7; 11 bases agree with TRBD2. CDR3 DNA: TGTGCCTGGAGTCCGACTAGCGGGGTCCACGAGCAGTACTTC. This encodes CAWSPTSGVHEQYF.